This T cell receptor beta chain originates from a study of cytomegalovirus exposure and HLA in healthy donors. The primer mix had 60 Vbeta and 13 Jbeta primers. How the authors handled the data: Approximately 11 million of the 80 million or so unique TCR beta chains counted in a later analysis were shared. Here immunoSEQ multiplex PCR was the method, and the copy in TCRdb shows in-frame clones only, minus some. That table is the source of V, J and clone size, and D and trimming were worked out from the DNA. The data show 77,000 or so clones, with 60% to 80% seen just once and around 7% held by the top ten. General study results and limits: Among donors in an Asian-associated ancestry cluster, a later analysis reportedly found fewer N-insertions than the approximately 670-donor mean. Later analysis identified several of the most significant clusters that appeared linked to common viral pathogens.

V lost 2 bases to trimming and J lost 2 bases; unmatched junction nucleotides: 0. Germline V lookup: CDR1 SGHAT, CDR2 FQNNGV. The CDR3 spans 14 residues. About this clone: Its antigen remains unidentified.

The material sequenced was PBMCs. The receptor's source is a woman aged 40 to 55 in good health and CMV-seronegative. The chain joins TRBV11-2 to TRBJ2-1; 7 bases fit TRBD2. Here the CDR3 DNA reads TGTGCCAGCAGCTTACTAGCGGCCTACAATGAGCAGTTCTTC. The encoded protein is CASSLLAAYNEQFF.